The present entry profiles one TCR beta chain with its context. The germline gene is not matched at one end of the junction; a read error may be the cause. Next came a second PCR, run for about 7 to 12 cycles, which used a sample-barcoded 5' primer along with a J-beta primer mix. MiXCR was run by TCRdb on the 5' RACE reads, yielding one entry per CDR3 protein. The sample has approximately 810,000 distinct CDR3 sequences; about 28% are singletons. The data stem from a study of blood T cells in healthy people across ages. Study overall: With template switching, about one barcoded beta molecule was captured per two T cells.

CDR3 length: 15 amino acids. Germline V CDR1 and CDR2: MNHEY, SVGEGT. The specimen was blood. The source of this sequence is a woman older than 75 in good health. V gene TRBV6-2 or TRBV6-3 combines with J gene TRBJ2-5, with 7 bases matching TRBD2. DNA of the CDR3: TGCGCCAGCAGTTTTCTAGCGCGGGGGCAAGAGACCCAGTACTTC. Its protein product is CASSFLARGQETQYF.